This entry features one T cell receptor (beta chain) sequence. What it binds is not known. Systemic immunosuppression or a history of autoimmune disease excluded patients. The data are from a study of OX40 agonist ivuxolimab in advanced cancers. General study findings and limits: There were, on average, more expanded clones in CD8+ T cells than in CD4+.

Profiling relied on immunoSEQ multiplex PCR, and the TCRdb table lists in-frame clones only, not all of them. The top ten hold 0.45% to 0.6% of the sample, which has approximately 77,000 clones, 70% to 85% seen once. The V gene's germline CDR1 is KGHSH and CDR2 LQKENI. CDR3 length: 16 residues. V gave up 2 bases and J gave up 1 base, with 14 bases separating them. Source: CD4+ or CD8+ T cells sorted from blood, taken in a trial of the OX40 agonist ivuxolimab. The genes are TRBV18 and TRBJ1-1; TRBD1 is a possible D gene (5 bases). This clonotype was sampled from an adult with an advanced solid tumor such as melanoma, head and neck, liver or kidney cancer. The CDR3 DNA follows: TGTGCCAGCTCACCAACCCTAGTGACAGAGAACACTGAAGCTTTCTTT. Translated, it gives CASSPTLVTENTEAFF.